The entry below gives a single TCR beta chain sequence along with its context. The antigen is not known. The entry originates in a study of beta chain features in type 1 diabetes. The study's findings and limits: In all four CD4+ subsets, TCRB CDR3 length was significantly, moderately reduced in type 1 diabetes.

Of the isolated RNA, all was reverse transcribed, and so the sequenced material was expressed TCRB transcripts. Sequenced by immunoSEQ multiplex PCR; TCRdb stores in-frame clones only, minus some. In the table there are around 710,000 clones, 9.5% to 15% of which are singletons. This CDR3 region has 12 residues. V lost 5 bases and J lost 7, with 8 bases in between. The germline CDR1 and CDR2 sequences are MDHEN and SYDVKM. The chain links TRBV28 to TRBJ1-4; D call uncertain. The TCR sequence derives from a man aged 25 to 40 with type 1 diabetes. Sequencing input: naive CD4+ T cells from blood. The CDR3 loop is CASSPAPEKLFF. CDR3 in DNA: TGTGCCAGCAGTCCTGCCCCTGAAAAACTGTTTTTT.